This record covers a single TCR beta chain. The antigen is unknown. These data belong to a study of cytomegalovirus exposure and HLA in healthy donors. Study findings and constraints: The study assumed roughly uniform donor sequencing depth for presence/absence analyses. Later analysis revealed greater clonal expansion in HLA-associated TCR beta chains than in equally common others. In vitro confirmation showed a few CMV-associated chains to be CMV antigen specific. Listed as cytomegalovirus-associated were 170 or so TCR beta chains.

PCR employed 60 Vbeta and 13 Jbeta primers. Repertoires were generated with immunoSEQ multiplex PCR, while TCRdb's copy carries only in-frame clones and drops some. Of about 130,000 clones listed, 85% are singletons. The CDR3 is 14 residues long. Per the germline V gene, CDR1 is SEHNR and CDR2 is FQNEAQ (reference sequence). After removal of 4 bases from V and 5 bases from J, the junction contained 6 bases not matched to a gene. The specimen sequenced was PBMCs. V usage is TRBV7-9 and J usage is TRBJ2-7; 9 bases line up with TRBD1. The sequence derives from a woman in her thirties in good health and CMV-seropositive. CDR3 sequence reads: CASSYWDREDEQYF. Written as DNA, the CDR3 is TGTGCCAGCAGCTACTGGGACAGGGAGGACGAGCAGTACTTC. Full variable domain (missing parts from reference TRBV7-9 and TRBJ2-7): DTGVSQNPRHKITKRGQNVTFRCDPISEHNRLYWYRQTLGQGPEFLTYFQNEAQLEKSRLLSDRFSAERPKGSFSTLEIQRTEQGDSAMYLCASSYWDREDEQYFGPGTRLTVT.